This TCR beta chain came from a study of blood T cell repertoires in COVID-19. Original analysis: Estimation of nucleated cell counts was performed using reference gene primer amplification. TCRdb's table, derived via immunoSEQ multiplex PCR, lists solely in-frame clones and lacks some. That table furnishes V, J and clone size, whereas the DNA furnished D and trimming. Of roughly 68,000 clones listed, around 90% are singletons. The TCR was taken from a man aged 45 to 65 with active COVID-19. Sequenced: peripheral blood.

CDR3 nucleotides: TGTGCCAGTAGCCCAGCAGGACAGGGAGCTAACTATGGCTACACCTTC. Protein sequence: CASSPAGQGANYGYTF. The chain carries TRBV19 and TRBJ1-2; 8 bases agree with TRBD1. Per germline, CDR1 LNHDA and CDR2 SQIVND (reference sequence). There are 16 residues in the CDR3. V trimming: 6 bases; J trimming: 0 bases; junction bases outside the gene matches: 9.